This T cell receptor beta chain was recovered during a study of response to subunit inactivated influenza vaccine. Points from the study as a whole: Researchers suggested that each seasonal influenza vaccination recruits few new T cells.

TCRdb itself ran the RT-PCR reads through MiXCR, one entry per CDR3 protein. The data hold approximately 700,000 distinct CDR3 sequences, with around 16% observed a single time. On this clonotype: The target antigen is unknown.

V lost 3 bases to trimming and J lost 4 bases, with 18 bases between them. The CDR3 covers 16 residues. Germline loops: CDR1 SGDLS, CDR2 YYNGEE. V gene TRBV9 combines with J gene TRBJ2-3, with a possible D match to TRBD2 (5 bases). The sequence derives from a man aged 50 to 59 who received an inactivated influenza vaccine. This specimen consisted of PBMCs from blood, obtained 11 to 12 days after vaccination. The DNA of the CDR3 is TGTGCCAGCAGCGGGGATTCGGGGAATAAGCCAGATACGCAGTATTTT. Its protein product is CASSGDSGNKPDTQYF. Looking up the rest from reference TRBV9 and TRBJ2-3 gives the full variable domain: DSGVTQTPKHLITATGQRVTLRCSPRSGDLSVYWYQQSLDQGLQFLIQYYNGEERAKGNILERFSAQQFPDLHSELNLSSLELGDSALYFCASSGDSGNKPDTQYFGPGTRLTVL.